This record concerns one TCR beta chain sequence. Its antigen is unknown. The data derive from a study of CD4+ T cells in melanoma. Study results and caveats: A reported correlation linked neoantigen-specific CD4+ T cells to CD8+, macrophage and B cell function.

The germline CDR1 and CDR2 sequences are LGHDT and YNNKEL (reference sequence). CDR3 length equals 14 residues. The germline V and J ends were trimmed by 3 bases and 4 bases, with 12 bases remaining between them. Clones were read by immunoSEQ multiplex PCR, and TCRdb kept only the in-frame ones, dropping some. The repertoire holds fewer than 5,000 clones, with about 65% as singletons. The chain couples TRBV3-1 (or the pseudogene TRBV3-2) to TRBJ2-5; no clear D gene. The TCR comes from a human donor with melanoma. The sample comprised cells from a culture (not recorded whether cultured in vitro). The CDR3 bases are TGTGCCAGCAGCCATGGATTCACCGGAGAGACCCAGTACTTC. Translation gives CASSHGFTGETQYF.